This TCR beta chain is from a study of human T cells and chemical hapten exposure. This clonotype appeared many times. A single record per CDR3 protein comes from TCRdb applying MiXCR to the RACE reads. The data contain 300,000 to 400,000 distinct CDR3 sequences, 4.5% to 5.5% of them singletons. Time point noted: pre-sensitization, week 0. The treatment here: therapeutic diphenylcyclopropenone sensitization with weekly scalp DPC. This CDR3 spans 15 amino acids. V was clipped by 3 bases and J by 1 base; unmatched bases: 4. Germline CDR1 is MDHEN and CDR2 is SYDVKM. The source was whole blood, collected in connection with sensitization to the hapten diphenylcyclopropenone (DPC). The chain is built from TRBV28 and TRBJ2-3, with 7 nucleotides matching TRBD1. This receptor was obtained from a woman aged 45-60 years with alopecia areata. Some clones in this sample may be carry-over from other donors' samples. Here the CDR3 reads CASSFRGGGTDTQYF. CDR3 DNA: TGTGCCAGCAGTTTTAGAGGGGGCGGCACAGATACGCAGTATTTT.